Following are 3 T cell receptor beta chains from one sample sequenced in a study of human thymus T cells. Thymus was obtained from resections taken during corrective heart surgery. Using immunoSEQ multiplex PCR, the repertoire was profiled, and TCRdb retains in-frame clones only, with some absent. This sample has 75,000 to 90,000 clones; about 96% occur once, and the top ten carry 0.031%. The material sequenced was thymus tissue. Receptor source: a boy in the first two years of life with a congenital heart defect but otherwise immunologically healthy.

The chain couples TRBV6-6 to TRBJ2-2; D gene unclear. The germline gives CDR1 MNHNY, CDR2 SVGAGI (reference sequence). CDR3 size: 13 residues. Trimming pared 6 bases from V and 3 bases from J, leaving 8 bases between. CDR3 residues: CASSPKDTGELFF. CDR3 nucleotide sequence: TGTGCCAGCAGCCCCAAGGACACCGGGGAGCTGTTTTTT.

The chain employs TRBV28 and TRBJ2-3; possible D gene TRBD1, 5 bases. Germline V gives CDR1 MDHEN, CDR2 SYDVKM. CDR3 length: 16 amino acids. Trimming removed 8 bases from V and 1 base from J, with 19 bases in between. The CDR3 protein is CASSKGHQWGTDTQYF. The CDR3 DNA is TGTGCCAGCTCGAAAGGACACCAATGGGGCACAGATACGCAGTATTTT.

The chain couples TRBV7-9 to TRBJ1-4; no reliable D call. Trimming cost V 1 base and J 5 bases, with 8 bases left between them. Germline V CDR1 and CDR2: SEHNR, FQNEAQ (reference sequence). This CDR3 has 14 amino acids. CDR3 coding DNA: TGTGCCAGCAGCTTAGAAGGTCAGAATGAAAAACTGTTTTTT. This encodes CASSLEGQNEKLFF.